These 15 T cell receptor beta chains originate from one sample sequenced in a study of vaccination and CD4 T cells after COVID-19. The antigens for these receptors are not known. Sequenced with the Oncomine TCR Beta short-read assay was DNA taken from cultured CD4+ T cells. TCRdb re-called the PCR reads through MiXCR, storing one row per CDR3 protein. This table has more than 4,000 distinct CDR3 sequences, 42% appearing once. As for treatment: approximately nine-day PBMC culture with coronavirus spike peptide pools or control peptides (ViraFEST assay). Samples of CD4+ T cells were obtained from the unexposed donor before the COVID-19 pandemic (2011-2018). Sequenced: CD4+ T cells from blood, cultured in vitro. The receptors here all came from a human donor in good health.

The chain recombines TRBV30 with TRBJ1-1; no firm D call. V was trimmed by 2 bases and J by 4 bases, leaving 5 bases between them. There are 11 residues in the CDR3. CDR1 and CDR2 (germline): GTSNPN, SVGIG (reference sequence). CDR3 residues: CAWSSSTEAFF. CDR3 bases: TGTGCCTGGAGTAGTAGCACTGAAGCTTTCTTT.

As to this clonotype: The junction differs from germline at one of its ends, possibly a read error. This chain links TRBV18 with TRBJ2-1; D may correspond to TRBD1 or TRBD2 (5 bases each). Germline-derived CDR1 and CDR2 are KGHSH and LQKENI. The CDR3 consists of 15 residues. The CDR3 nucleotides are TGTGCCAGCTCCCCAGGGACGCGGACCCTCAATGAGCAGCTCTTC. Amino acids: CASSPGTRTLNEQLF.

This clonotype has more than one count but fewer than ten. The rearrangement joins TRBV20-1 to TRBJ1-6, with D perhaps matching TRBD1 (6 bases). V shed 6 bases and J shed 7 bases, with 19 bases lying between them. Germline-derived CDR1 and CDR2 are DFQATT and SNEGSKA (reference sequence). This CDR3 has 15 amino acids. CDR3 loop: CSARRTEGGNSPLHF. CDR3 sequence (DNA): TGCAGTGCCAGGCGGACGGAGGGGGGCAATTCACCCCTCCACTTT.

This clonotype was found a few times. V gene TRBV11-2 combines with J gene TRBJ1-1; possibly TRBD1 for D (6 bases). The CDR3 runs 15 residues. The germline CDR1 and CDR2 sequences are SGHAT and FQNNGV. V lost 0 bases to trimming and J lost 2 bases, with 10 bases between them. CDR3 nucleotide sequence: TGTGCCAGCAGCTTAGAAGGGACAAGTAACACTGAAGCTTTCTTT. This gives the protein CASSLEGTSNTEAFF.

J is TRBJ1-2 and V is TRBV5-1, with 7 bases identical to TRBD1. The CDR3 consists of 14 residues. In germline, CDR1 is SGHRS, CDR2 YFSETQ. V lost 4 bases, J lost 1 base, and 4 bases stayed unmatched. As DNA, the CDR3 is TGCGCCAGCAGCGGCGGGGACAGTAACTATGGCTACACCTTC. Translation: CASSGGDSNYGYTF.

The genes are TRBV7-3 and TRBJ1-1; D unclear. The V and J ends lost 2 bases and 0 bases respectively, with 7 bases between them. The germline V gene has CDR1 SGHTA and CDR2 FQGTGA. The CDR3 has 14 residues. CDR3 residues: CASSLLGMNTEAFF. CDR3 coding DNA: TGTGCCAGCAGCTTATTGGGCATGAACACTGAAGCTTTCTTT. Using reference TRBV7-3 and TRBJ1-1 for the parts outside the CDR3, the full variable domain is GAGVSQTPSNKVTEKGKYVELRCDPISGHTALYWYRQSLGQGPEFLIYFQGTGAADDSGLPNDRFFAVRPEGSVSTLKIQRTERGDSAVYLCASSLLGMNTEAFFGQGTRLTVV.

This clonotype was observed once. The rearrangement links TRBV6-1 to TRBJ1-5, with 7 bases that match TRBD1. The CDR3 covers 17 residues. Germline CDR1 and CDR2: MNHNS and SASEGT. V was pared by 11 bases and J by 0 bases, with 16 bases of the junction left unmatched. The CDR3 nucleotides read TGTGCCTCTCGGCTAGGGGGCGACCCCATTAGCAATCAGCCCCAGCATTTT. It encodes CASRLGGDPISNQPQHF.

The chain uses TRBV20-1 and TRBJ2-3, with D uncertain. The germline V gene encodes CDR1 DFQATT and CDR2 SNEGSKA (reference sequence). This CDR3 is 10 amino acids long. The ends were cut back, 5 bases at V and 3 bases at J, with 3 bases in the middle. The DNA of the CDR3 is TGCAGTGCTTGGACAGATACGCAGTATTTT. Translation gives CSAWTDTQYF.

The chain carries TRBV6-1 and TRBJ1-1; D unresolved. Germline V gene sequence: CDR1 MNHNS, CDR2 SASEGT. The V and J ends lost 4 bases and 11 bases respectively, with 23 bases between them. CDR3 length: 15 amino acids. CDR3 amino acids: CASSASLPGPSGAFF. The CDR3 DNA reads as TGTGCCAGCAGTGCTTCACTACCGGGTCCCTCGGGGGCTTTCTTT.

The V gene is TRBV20-1, the J gene TRBJ1-4, with D possibly matching TRBD1 (5 bases). Trimming stripped 5 bases from V and 8 bases from J, with 15 bases between. The CDR3 runs 13 residues. Germline V gene sequence: CDR1 DFQATT, CDR2 SNEGSKA (reference sequence). CDR3 sequence (DNA): TGCAGTGCTTTCATGGCGGGGGGGGAAAAACTGTTTTTT. This gives the protein CSAFMAGGEKLFF.

The table lists this clonotype with a few counts. The chain carries TRBV20-1 and TRBJ2-2; D is possibly TRBD2 (5 bases). CDR1 and CDR2 (germline): DFQATT, SNEGSKA (reference sequence). The CDR3 totals 15 residues. Between the trimmed V and J ends, which lost 4 bases and 7 bases, there was a span of 19 bases. This CDR3 is CSANRGPAGDGELFF. CDR3 in DNA: TGCAGTGCTAATAGAGGACCCGCCGGGGACGGGGAGCTGTTTTTT.

This clonotype appeared once. The V call is TRBV24-1, the J call TRBJ2-2, with D possibly TRBD1 on 6 matching bases. The CDR3 consists of 16 residues. CDR1 and CDR2 from the germline V gene are KGHDR and SFDVKD. Trimming took 2 bases from V and 7 from J, leaving 16 bases between them. The CDR3, as DNA: TGTGCCACCAGTGATTCCGCGGACAGAATCGGCGGGGAGCTGTTTTTT. This sequence encodes CATSDSADRIGGELFF.

The J gene is TRBJ1-4, the V gene TRBV20-1; no clear D. Trimming took off 6 bases at V and 7 bases at J, with 9 bases between the two ends. The CDR3 spans 11 residues. Germline V gene sequence: CDR1 DFQATT, CDR2 SNEGSKA (reference sequence). The CDR3 bases are TGCAGTGCGGGAGTCGGTGAAAAACTGTTTTTT. Translated, it gives CSAGVGEKLFF.

The chain employs TRBV6-5 and TRBJ2-5, with 10 positions matching TRBD1. V gave up 2 bases and J gave up 7 bases; unmatched junction bases: 4. Germline V gene data show CDR1 as MNHEY and CDR2 as SVGAGI. The CDR3 covers 14 residues. As DNA, the CDR3 is TGTGCCAGCAGTTACGGAGGGGACAGGGGGACCCAGTACTTC. This codes for CASSYGGDRGTQYF.

As regards this clonotype: At one of its ends the junction is not consistent with the germline gene, which may arise from a read error. The chain is built from TRBV6-1 and TRBJ2-3, with 7 bases that match TRBD2. This CDR3 region has 15 residues. Germline V gene data show CDR1 as MNHNS and CDR2 as SASEGT. The CDR3 spells CASTENLAETDTQYF. The DNA of the CDR3 is TGTGCCAGCACTGAAAACCTAGCGGAGACAGATACGCAGTATTTT.